This T cell receptor beta chain was sequenced during a study of T cells in Graves' hyperthyroidism and ophthalmopathy. Findings of the study overall: Researchers found most expanded thyroid clonotypes above 0.001 in blood as well.

CDR3 length: 15 amino acids. Losses at the gene ends were 7 bases for V and 4 bases for J; bases not matched to a gene: 10. The germline V gene has CDR1 KGHDR and CDR2 SFDVKD. Out of around 10 ml of fresh peripheral blood came the PBMCs. TCR beta CDR3 regions were amplified from RNA. With the HTBI primer set, the TCR CDR3 went through a first round of RT-PCR. TCRdb fed the multiplex PCR reads into MiXCR, producing one record per CDR3 protein. This sample has under 650,000 distinct CDR3 sequences, with about 17% found just once. As concerns this clonotype: Antigen specificity is unknown.

This chain joins TRBV24-1 and TRBJ1-2, with TRBD1 identical over 8 bases. This clonotype originated in a woman in her twenties or thirties with Graves' hyperthyroidism. The sequencing input was blood. The CDR3 DNA is TGTGCCACCAGCCCGGGACAGGACCTTTCCTATGGCTACACCTTC. Amino acids: CATSPGQDLSYGYTF.